This is a list of T cell receptor beta chains from one sample in a study of regulatory T cells in long-lasting Graves disease. TCRdb redid the calling of the multiplex PCR reads with MiXCR, one entry per CDR3 protein. The sample yields about 440,000 distinct CDR3 sequences, about 17% seen once. This sample also appeared in a second study, on T cells in Graves' hyperthyroidism and ophthalmopathy.

Sequenced material: peripheral blood mononuclear cells (PBMCs), taken at new diagnosis, from a patient treated with antithyroid drugs. The receptor set was obtained from a woman aged 25 to 39 with Graves disease. Each CDR3 is given with its conserved first and last residue. Fields, in order: D gene, V gene, clone size, J gene, CDR3 DNA, CDR3 protein. D genes are given only for firm matches. The size of a clone is reported for some rows only, either as once, few or many, or as a class for expanded clones.

-,TRBV28,-,TRBJ2-1,TGTGCCAGCAGCCCCCCCGGGATCCGACCCTCCCACTCCTACAATGAGCAGTTCTTC,CASSPPGIRPSHSYNEQFF
TRBD2,TRBV20-1,once,TRBJ2-7,TGCAGTGCTGAGGGGACTAGCGGGAGCGGCTACGAGCAGTACTTC,CSAEGTSGSGYEQYF
-,TRBV4-1,many,TRBJ2-5,TGCGCCAGCAGCCCCCGAGGGGAGGAAAACCAAGAGACCCAGTACTTC,CASSPRGEENQETQYF
-,TRBV7-9,-,TRBJ2-4,TGTGCCAGCAGCCAACTCTCAACAGCCAAAAACATTCAGTACTTC,CASSQLSTAKNIQYF
-,TRBV10-2,-,TRBJ2-1,TGCGCCAGCGGGGGGAGGAGCTCCTACAATGAGCAGTTCTTC,CASGGRSSYNEQFF
-,TRBV28,-,TRBJ2-6,TGTGCCAGCCACAGGTCTGGGGCCAACGTCCTGACTTTC,CASHRSGANVLTF
-,TRBV20-1,many,TRBJ2-3,TGCAGTGCTAGTTTAGCGGGCACAGATACGCAGTATTTT,CSASLAGTDTQYF
TRBD1,TRBV7-6,many,TRBJ2-5,TGTGCCAGCTCCCTATCTTCGGGACAGGGGGCTCGAGAGACCCAGTACTTC,CASSLSSGQGARETQYF
-,TRBV20-1,few,TRBJ1-2,TGCAGTGCCCGCAGTAGAAACAAAGAAATGGACTATGGCTACACCTTC,CSARSRNKEMDYGYTF
TRBD1,TRBV7-3,many,TRBJ2-7,TGTGCCAGCACTTCGGACAGGGGGCGCCCTAGGGAGCAGTACTTC,CASTSDRGRPREQYF
-,TRBV5-4,-,TRBJ2-2,TGTGCCAGCAGCTTGGCCACAGCCTCGAACACCGGGGAGCTGTTTTTT,CASSLATASNTGELFF
TRBD2,TRBV20-1,many,TRBJ2-3,TGCAGTGCCCCGGGACTAGCGGGAGGGAGCACAGATACGCAGTATTTT,CSAPGLAGGSTDTQYF
TRBD2,TRBV28,many,TRBJ2-5,TGTGCCAGCAGGCCAAGACTAGCGGGAGGAATTCAAGAGACCCAGTACTTC,CASRPRLAGGIQETQYF